These 13 T cell receptor beta chains were all obtained from the same sample, sequenced in a study of control samples from healthy donors and cancer patients. Clones were read by immunoSEQ multiplex PCR, and TCRdb kept only the in-frame ones, dropping some. The sample has about 94,000 clones; approximately 90% are singletons. Sequencing was carried out using blood. The receptors derive from a woman between 18 and 29 years old in good health.

This chain connects TRBV27 to TRBJ1-1; the match to TRBD1 covers 8 bases. The CDR3 length is 14 residues. The V and J ends lost 7 bases and 1 base, in that order; junction bases with no gene match: 5. Germline CDR1 and CDR2: MNHEY and SMNVEV (reference sequence). CDR3 bases: TGTGCCAGCAATTACAGGGGGGCGAACACTGAAGCTTTCTTT. Amino acid sequence: CASNYRGANTEAFF.

The genes are TRBV24-1 and TRBJ2-3; the match to TRBD2 covers 12 bases. Germline assignment: CDR1 KGHDR and CDR2 SFDVKD. J lost 6 bases, V lost 9 bases, and 9 bases had no gene match. The CDR3 is 15 amino acids. The CDR3 DNA follows: TGTGCCACCGCCCGGACTAGCGGGGCCCCGGATACGCAGTATTTT. Its translation is CATARTSGAPDTQYF.

This chain connects TRBV12-5 to TRBJ2-3; D unresolved. There are 11 residues in the CDR3. V dropped 2 bases and J dropped 6 bases, with 3 bases sitting between them. Looked up from germline, CDR1 is LGHNT and CDR2 is FRNRAP. This chain's CDR3 is CASGLMDTQYF. The CDR3 coding sequence is TGTGCTAGTGGTTTGATGGATACGCAGTATTTT.

The chain joins TRBV7-8 to TRBJ1-3; no firm D call. The CDR3 extends over 14 amino acids. Germline V gene sequence: CDR1 SGHVS, CDR2 FQNEAQ. V lost 3 bases to trimming and J lost 0 bases, with 6 bases between them. CDR3 sequence: CASSFGFSGNTIYF. The CDR3 DNA is TGTGCCAGCAGCTTCGGCTTCTCTGGAAACACCATATATTTT.

The chain employs TRBV24-1 and TRBJ1-5; perhaps TRBD1 as D (5 bases). Germline CDR1 and CDR2: KGHDR and SFDVKD. V was pared by 1 base and J by 7 bases, with 10 bases between. CDR3 size: 14 residues. The CDR3, as DNA: TGTGCCACCAGTGATTTCCCAGGGTACCAGCCCCAGCATTTT. This codes for CATSDFPGYQPQHF.

V gene TRBV6-5 combines with J gene TRBJ1-1; D gene unclear. The CDR3 covers 15 residues. CDR1 and CDR2 (germline): MNHEY, SVGAGI. Between the trimmed V and J ends, which lost 2 bases and 1 base, there was a span of 11 bases. The CDR3 coding sequence is TGTGCCAGCAGTTACGCGCAGATGGGGAACACTGAAGCTTTCTTT. It is translated as CASSYAQMGNTEAFF.

This chain links TRBV2 with TRBJ2-7; D gene unclear. CDR1 SNHLY and CDR2 FYNNEI come from the germline V gene. The length of the CDR3 is 14 residues. The V gene lost 7 bases and the J gene lost 0 bases, with 13 bases spanning the gap. This chain's CDR3 is CASTLDMSSYEQYF. The CDR3 nucleotides are TGTGCCAGCACCCTCGACATGAGCTCCTACGAGCAGTACTTC.

The chain employs TRBV2 and TRBJ1-2, with D perhaps TRBD1 (6 bases). The CDR3 is 15 amino acids. V was clipped by 11 bases and J by 0 bases, with 19 bases between them. Germline loops: CDR1 SNHLY, CDR2 FYNNEI. CDR3 amino acids: CARSTSRGTNYGYTF. The CDR3 DNA sequence: TGTGCCCGCTCGACTTCTAGGGGGACTAACTATGGCTACACCTTC.

V and J are TRBV5-4 and TRBJ2-5, with D perhaps TRBD1 (5 bases). Germline assignment: CDR1 SGHNT and CDR2 YYREEE (reference sequence). The CDR3 consists of 14 residues. The V end lost 4 bases, the J end lost 2 bases, and 12 bases lay between the germline ends. The CDR3 sequence is CASSRRQLQETQYF. DNA of the CDR3: TGTGCCAGCAGCCGGCGACAGCTACAAGAGACCCAGTACTTC.

This chain uses TRBV3-1 (or the pseudogene TRBV3-2) with TRBJ2-7; D not certain. Germline loops: CDR1 LGHDT, CDR2 YNNKEL (reference sequence). V was pared by 2 bases and J by 3 bases, with 5 bases between. The CDR3 contains 12 residues. CDR3: CASSQTYYEQYF. The CDR3 nucleotides are TGTGCCAGCAGCCAAACCTACTACGAGCAGTACTTC.

CDR3 amino acids: CASSVTSSTDTQYF. CDR3 coding DNA: TGTGCCAGTAGTGTGACTTCGAGCACAGATACGCAGTATTTT. The V and J genes are TRBV19 and TRBJ2-3; D not certain. The CDR3 loop spans 14 amino acids. V was cut by 5 bases and J by 0 bases, with 9 bases left in between. Germline assignment: CDR1 LNHDA and CDR2 SQIVND (reference sequence).

This chain joins TRBV19 and TRBJ2-5, with 11 bases matching TRBD2. The V gene's germline CDR1 is LNHDA and CDR2 SQIVND (reference sequence). With 3 bases clipped from V and 4 bases from J, the junction kept 1 base outside the gene matches. This CDR3 has 14 amino acids. The CDR3 DNA sequence: TGTGCCAGTAGTATCACTAGCGGGGGAGAGACCCAGTACTTC. Translated, it gives CASSITSGGETQYF.

The rearrangement joins TRBV7-3 to TRBJ2-6; 7 bases line up with TRBD1. Germline V gene sequence: CDR1 SGHTA, CDR2 FQGTGA. Trimming cost V 5 bases and J 0 bases; bases outside gene matches: 10. CDR3 length equals 18 residues. The DNA for the CDR3 is TGTGCCAGCAGCCCCCGACAGGGACAAGTCTCTGGGGCCAACGTCCTGACTTTC. As protein: CASSPRQGQVSGANVLTF.